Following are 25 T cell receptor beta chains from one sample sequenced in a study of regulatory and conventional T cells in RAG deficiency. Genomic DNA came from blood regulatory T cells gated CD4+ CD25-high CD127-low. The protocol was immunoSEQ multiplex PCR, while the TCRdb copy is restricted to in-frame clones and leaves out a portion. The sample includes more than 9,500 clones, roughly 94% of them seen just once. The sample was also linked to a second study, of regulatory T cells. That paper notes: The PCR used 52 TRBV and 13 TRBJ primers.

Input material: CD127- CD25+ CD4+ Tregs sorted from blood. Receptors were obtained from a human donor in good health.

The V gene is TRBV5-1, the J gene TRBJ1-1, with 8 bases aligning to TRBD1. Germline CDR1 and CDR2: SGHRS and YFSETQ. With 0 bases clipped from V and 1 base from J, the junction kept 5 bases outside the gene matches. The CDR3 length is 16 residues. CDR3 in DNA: TGCGCCAGCAGCTTGGCCTGGGGGACAGGGAACACTGAAGCTTTCTTT. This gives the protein CASSLAWGTGNTEAFF.

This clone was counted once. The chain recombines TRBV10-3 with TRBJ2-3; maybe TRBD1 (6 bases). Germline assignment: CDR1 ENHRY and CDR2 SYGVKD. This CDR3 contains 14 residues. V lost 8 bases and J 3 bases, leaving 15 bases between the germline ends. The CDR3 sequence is CAIRQEAITDTQYF. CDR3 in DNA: TGTGCCATCCGACAGGAAGCCATAACAGATACGCAGTATTTT.

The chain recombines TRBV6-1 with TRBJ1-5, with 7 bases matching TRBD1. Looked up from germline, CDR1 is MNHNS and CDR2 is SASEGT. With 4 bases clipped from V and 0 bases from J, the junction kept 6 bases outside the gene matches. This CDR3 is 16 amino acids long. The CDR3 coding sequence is TGTGCCAGCAGTGCCAGACAGGGCTTTAGCAATCAGCCCCAGCATTTT. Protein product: CASSARQGFSNQPQHF.

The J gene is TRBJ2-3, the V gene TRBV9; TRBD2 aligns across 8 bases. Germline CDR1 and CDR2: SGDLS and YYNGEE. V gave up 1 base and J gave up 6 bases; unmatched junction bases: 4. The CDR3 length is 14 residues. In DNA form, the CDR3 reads TGTGCCAGCAGCGTATCGGGGGGGCCCGATACGCAGTATTTT. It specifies CASSVSGGPDTQYF.

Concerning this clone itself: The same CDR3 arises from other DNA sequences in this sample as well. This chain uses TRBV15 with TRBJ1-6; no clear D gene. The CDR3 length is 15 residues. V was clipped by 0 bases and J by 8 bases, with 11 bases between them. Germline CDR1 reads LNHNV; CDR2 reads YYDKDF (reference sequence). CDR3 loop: CATSRERRNYSPLHF. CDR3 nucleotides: TGTGCCACCAGCAGAGAAAGGAGGAACTATTCACCCCTCCACTTT.

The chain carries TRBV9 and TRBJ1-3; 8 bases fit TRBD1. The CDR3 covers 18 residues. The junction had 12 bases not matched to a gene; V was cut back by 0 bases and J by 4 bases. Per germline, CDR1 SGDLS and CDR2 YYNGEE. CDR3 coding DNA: TGTGCCAGCAGCGTAGGGGGGGTTTGGACAGGGCGCGGAAACACCATATATTTT. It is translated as CASSVGGVWTGRGNTIYF.

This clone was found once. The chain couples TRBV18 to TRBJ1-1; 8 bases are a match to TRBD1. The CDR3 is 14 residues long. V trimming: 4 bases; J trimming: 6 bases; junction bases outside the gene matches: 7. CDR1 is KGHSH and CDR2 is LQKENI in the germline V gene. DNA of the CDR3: TGTGCCAGCTCACGGCGGACAGGGTTTTCTGAAGCTTTCTTT. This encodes CASSRRTGFSEAFF.

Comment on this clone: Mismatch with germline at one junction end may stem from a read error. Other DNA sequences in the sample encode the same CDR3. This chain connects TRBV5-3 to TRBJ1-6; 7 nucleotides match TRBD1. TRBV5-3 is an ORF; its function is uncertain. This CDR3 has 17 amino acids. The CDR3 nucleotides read TGTGCCAGAAGCTTTGAGACAGGGCTAGGTAATAATTCCCCCCTCCACTTT. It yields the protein CARSFETGLGNNSPLHF.

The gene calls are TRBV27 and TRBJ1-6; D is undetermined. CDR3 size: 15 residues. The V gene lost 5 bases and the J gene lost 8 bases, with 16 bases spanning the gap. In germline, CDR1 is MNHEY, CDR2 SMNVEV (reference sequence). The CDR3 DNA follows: TGTGCCAGCAGTCTACAGTGGTTGTTGGATTCACCCCTCCACTTT. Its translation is CASSLQWLLDSPLHF.

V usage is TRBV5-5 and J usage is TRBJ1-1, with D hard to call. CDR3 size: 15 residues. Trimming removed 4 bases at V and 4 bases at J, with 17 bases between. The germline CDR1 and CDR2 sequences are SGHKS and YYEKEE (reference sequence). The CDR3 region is CASSLNRGGSTEAFF. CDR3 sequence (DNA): TGTGCCAGCAGCCTCAACAGAGGCGGGAGCACTGAAGCTTTCTTT.

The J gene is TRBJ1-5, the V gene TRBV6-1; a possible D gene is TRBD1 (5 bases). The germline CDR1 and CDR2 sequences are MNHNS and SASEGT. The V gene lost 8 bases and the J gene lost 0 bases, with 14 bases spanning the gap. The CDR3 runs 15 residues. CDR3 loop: CASRTGDLSNQPQHF. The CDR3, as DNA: TGTGCCAGCCGAACGGGGGACCTTAGCAATCAGCCCCAGCATTTT.

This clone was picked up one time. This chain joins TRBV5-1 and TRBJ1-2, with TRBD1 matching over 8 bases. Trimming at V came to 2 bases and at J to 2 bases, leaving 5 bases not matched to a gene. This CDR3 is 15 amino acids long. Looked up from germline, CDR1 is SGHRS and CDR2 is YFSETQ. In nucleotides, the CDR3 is TGCGCCAGCAGCTTTGCTACAGGGGGGAACTATGGCTACACCTTC. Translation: CASSFATGGNYGYTF.

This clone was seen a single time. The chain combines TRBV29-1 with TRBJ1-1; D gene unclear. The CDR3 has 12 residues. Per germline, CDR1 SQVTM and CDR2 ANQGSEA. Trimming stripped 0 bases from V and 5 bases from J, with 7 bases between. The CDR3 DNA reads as TGCAGCGTTGAAGATCCCGGGACTGAAGCTTTCTTT. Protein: CSVEDPGTEAFF.

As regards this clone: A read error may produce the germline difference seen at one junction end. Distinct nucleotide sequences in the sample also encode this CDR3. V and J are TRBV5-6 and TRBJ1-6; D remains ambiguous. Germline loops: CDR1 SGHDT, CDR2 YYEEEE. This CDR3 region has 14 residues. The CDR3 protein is CASTLSTYNSPLHF. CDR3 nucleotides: TGTGCCAGCACCCTGAGCACTTATAATTCCCCCCTCCACTTT.

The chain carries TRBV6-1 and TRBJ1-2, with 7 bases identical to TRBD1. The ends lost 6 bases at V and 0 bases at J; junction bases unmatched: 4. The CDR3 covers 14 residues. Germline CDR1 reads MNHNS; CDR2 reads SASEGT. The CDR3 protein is CASRSRGANYGYTF. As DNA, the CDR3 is TGTGCCAGCAGATCCAGGGGGGCTAACTATGGCTACACCTTC.

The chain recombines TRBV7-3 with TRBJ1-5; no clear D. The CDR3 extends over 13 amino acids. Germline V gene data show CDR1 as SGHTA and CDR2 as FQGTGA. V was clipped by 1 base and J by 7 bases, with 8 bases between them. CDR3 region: CASSLNRGQPQHF. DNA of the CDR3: TGTGCCAGCAGCTTAAATCGCGGACAGCCCCAGCATTTT.

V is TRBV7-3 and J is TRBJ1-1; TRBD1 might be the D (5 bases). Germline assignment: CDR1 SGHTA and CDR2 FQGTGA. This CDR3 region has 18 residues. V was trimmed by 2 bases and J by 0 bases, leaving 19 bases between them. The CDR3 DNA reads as TGTGCCAGCAGCTTACGGGGGGGTAGACTGGGGATGAACACTGAAGCTTTCTTT. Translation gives CASSLRGGRLGMNTEAFF.

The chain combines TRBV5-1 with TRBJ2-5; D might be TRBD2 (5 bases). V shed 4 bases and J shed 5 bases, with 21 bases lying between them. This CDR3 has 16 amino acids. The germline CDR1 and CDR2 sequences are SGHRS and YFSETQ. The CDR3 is CASSPTPAVRAETQYF. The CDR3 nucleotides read TGCGCCAGCAGCCCTACTCCAGCGGTGCGGGCCGAGACCCAGTACTTC. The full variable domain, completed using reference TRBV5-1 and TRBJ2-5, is KAGVTQTPRYLIKTRGQQVTLSCSPISGHRSVSWYQQTPGQGLQFLFEYFSETQRNKGNFPGRFSGRQFSNSRSEMNVSTLELGDSALYLCASSPTPAVRAETQYFGPGTRLLVL.

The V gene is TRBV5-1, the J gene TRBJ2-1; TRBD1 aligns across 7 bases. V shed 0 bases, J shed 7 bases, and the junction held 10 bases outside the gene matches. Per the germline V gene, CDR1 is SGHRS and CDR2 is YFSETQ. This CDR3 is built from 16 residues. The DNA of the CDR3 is TGCGCCAGCAGCTTGGCCTGGGCGAAACAGGGGAATGAGCAGTTCTTC. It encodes CASSLAWAKQGNEQFF.

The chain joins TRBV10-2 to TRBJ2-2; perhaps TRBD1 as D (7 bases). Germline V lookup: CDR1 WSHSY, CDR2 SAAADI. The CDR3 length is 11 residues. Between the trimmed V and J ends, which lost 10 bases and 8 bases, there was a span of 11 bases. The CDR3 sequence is CATRGAGELFF. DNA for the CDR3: TGCGCCACCAGGGGGGCTGGGGAGCTGTTTTTT.

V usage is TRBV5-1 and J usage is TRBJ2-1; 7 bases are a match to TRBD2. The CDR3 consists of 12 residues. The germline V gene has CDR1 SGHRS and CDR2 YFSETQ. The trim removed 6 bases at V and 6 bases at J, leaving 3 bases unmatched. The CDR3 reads CASTGGSNEQFF. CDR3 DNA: TGCGCCAGCACGGGCGGGAGCAATGAGCAGTTCTTC. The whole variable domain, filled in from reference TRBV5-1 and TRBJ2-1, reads KAGVTQTPRYLIKTRGQQVTLSCSPISGHRSVSWYQQTPGQGLQFLFEYFSETQRNKGNFPGRFSGRQFSNSRSEMNVSTLELGDSALYLCASTGGSNEQFFGPGTRLTVL.

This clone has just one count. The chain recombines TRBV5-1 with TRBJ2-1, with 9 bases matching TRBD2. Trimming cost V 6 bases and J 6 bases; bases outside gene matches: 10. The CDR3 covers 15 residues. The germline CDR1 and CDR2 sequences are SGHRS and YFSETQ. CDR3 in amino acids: CASNLGLADGNEQFF. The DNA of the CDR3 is TGCGCCAGCAACCTGGGACTAGCCGATGGCAATGAGCAGTTCTTC.

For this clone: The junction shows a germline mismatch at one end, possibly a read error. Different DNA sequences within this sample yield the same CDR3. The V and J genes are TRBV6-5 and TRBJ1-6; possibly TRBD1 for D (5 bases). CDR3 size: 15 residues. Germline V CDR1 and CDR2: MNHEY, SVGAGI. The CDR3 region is CASRVDSAYNSPLHF. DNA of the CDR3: TGTGCCAGCAGAGTAGACAGCGCGTATAATTCCCCCCTCCACTTT.

The CDR3 here is CASSGNQGYSGYGYTF. The DNA of the CDR3 is TGTGCCAGCAGCGGCAATCAGGGGTATTCGGGCTATGGCTACACCTTC. The chain recombines TRBV7-9 with TRBJ1-2; TRBD1 might be the D (6 bases). The germline CDR1 and CDR2 sequences are SEHNR and FQNEAQ (reference sequence). Trimming removed 5 bases at V and 4 bases at J, with 20 bases between. The CDR3 covers 16 residues.

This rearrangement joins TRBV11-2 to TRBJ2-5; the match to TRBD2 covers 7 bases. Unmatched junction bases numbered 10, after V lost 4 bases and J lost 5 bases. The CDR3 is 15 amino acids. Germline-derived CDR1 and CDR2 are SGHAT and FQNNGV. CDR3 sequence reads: CASSWAWGGPETQYF. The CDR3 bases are TGTGCCAGCAGCTGGGCATGGGGGGGACCGGAGACCCAGTACTTC. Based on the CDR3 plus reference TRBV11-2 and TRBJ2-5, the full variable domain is EAGVAQSPRYKIIEKRQSVAFWCNPISGHATLYWYQQILGQGPKLLIQFQNNGVVDDSQLPKDRFSAERLKGVDSTLKIQPAKLEDSAVYLCASSWAWGGPETQYFGPGTRLLVL.